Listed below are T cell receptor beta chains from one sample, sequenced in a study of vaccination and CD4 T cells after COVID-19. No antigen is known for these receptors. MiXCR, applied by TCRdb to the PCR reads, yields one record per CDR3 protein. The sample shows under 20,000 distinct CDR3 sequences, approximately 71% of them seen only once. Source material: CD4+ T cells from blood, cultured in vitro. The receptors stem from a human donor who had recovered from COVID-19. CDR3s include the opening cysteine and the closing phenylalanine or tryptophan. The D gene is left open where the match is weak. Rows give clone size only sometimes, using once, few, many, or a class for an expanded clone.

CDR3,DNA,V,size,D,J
CASSLGRNTGELFF,TGTGCCAGCAGCTTAGGAAGGAACACCGGGGAGCTGTTTTTT,TRBV7-2,.,.,TRBJ2-2
CAISDGQGLLRGNTIYF,TGTGCCATCAGCGACGGACAGGGATTATTGAGAGGAAACACCATATATTTT,TRBV10-3,.,TRBD1,TRBJ1-3
CASSERYEQYF,TGTGCCAGCAGTGAAAGGTACGAGCAGTACTTC,TRBV2,.,.,TRBJ2-7
CSASGLAGVYEQYF,TGCAGTGCTAGCGGACTAGCGGGAGTGTACGAGCAGTACTTC,TRBV20-1,.,TRBD2,TRBJ2-7
CASSADRIRQPQHF,TGTGCCAGCAGTGCGGACAGAATACGTCAGCCCCAGCATTTT,TRBV28,.,.,TRBJ1-5
CATSDQRYTQYF,TGTGCCACCAGTGATCAGCGGTATACGCAGTATTTT,TRBV24-1,few,.,TRBJ2-3
CASSLGGRWNQPQHF,TGTGCCAGCAGCTTGGGGGGGCGGTGGAATCAGCCCCAGCATTTT,TRBV7-9,.,.,TRBJ1-5
CSAPGAHGDTEAFF,TGCAGTGCTCCGGGGGCCCACGGGGACACTGAAGCTTTCTTT,TRBV20-1,.,.,TRBJ1-1
CATSDSSSGTGKHEQFF,TGTGCCACCAGTGATAGTAGTAGCGGGACTGGTAAGCATGAGCAGTTCTTC,TRBV24-1,.,TRBD2,TRBJ2-1
CASSIGQGHTEAFF,TGTGCCAGTAGTATAGGCCAGGGGCACACTGAAGCTTTCTTT,TRBV19,.,.,TRBJ1-1
CASRRTGYNYGYTF,TGTGCCAGCAGGCGGACGGGTTATAACTATGGCTACACCTTC,TRBV27,few,.,TRBJ1-2
CASSPLGPGSYNEQFF,TGTGCCAGCAGCCCTTTGGGGCCGGGCTCCTACAATGAGCAGTTCTTC,TRBV9,.,.,TRBJ2-1